The rows below give T cell receptor beta chains drawn from one sample of a study of cytomegalovirus exposure and HLA in healthy donors. This table comes from immunoSEQ multiplex PCR, and its TCRdb copy is limited to in-frame clones, with some not included. The data show about 57,000 clones, roughly 80% seen once. The specimen was PBMCs. Source of these receptors: a man aged 30-40 years in good health and CMV-seronegative. The CDR3 runs from the conserved cysteine through the conserved F or W. The order of the fields is clone size, V gene, J gene, D gene, CDR3 DNA, CDR3 protein. The D gene is left open where the match is weak. Clone sizes are given selectively: once, few, many, or a class where the clone is expanded.

clone size: .
V gene: TRBV5-1
J gene: TRBJ2-2
D gene: TRBD1
CDR3 DNA: TGCGCCAGCAGAGAGGACAGGGGATTTCACGGGGAGCTGTTTTTT
CDR3 protein: CASREDRGFHGELFF

clone size: .
V gene: TRBV13
J gene: TRBJ2-5
D gene: .
CDR3 DNA: TGTGCCAGCAGCTTAGGGGACAGCCTTCCCCGAAGGACCCAGTACTTC
CDR3 protein: CASSLGDSLPRRTQYF

clone size: .
V gene: TRBV7-9
J gene: TRBJ2-3
D gene: TRBD1
CDR3 DNA: TGTGCCAGCAGCCCAAGGGGGCGTTCAGATACGCAGTATTTT
CDR3 protein: CASSPRGRSDTQYF

clone size: once
V gene: TRBV15
J gene: TRBJ1-2
D gene: .
CDR3 DNA: TGTGCCACCAGCAGAGATGACGGGGGGGAGAATGGCTACACCTTC
CDR3 protein: CATSRDDGGENGYTF

clone size: .
V gene: TRBV10-3
J gene: TRBJ2-7
D gene: TRBD1
CDR3 DNA: TGTGCCATCAGTGAGTCTGGACAGGGCGAGCAGTACTTC
CDR3 protein: CAISESGQGEQYF

clone size: .
V gene: TRBV27
J gene: TRBJ2-2
D gene: .
CDR3 DNA: TGTGCCAGCAGTTTAAGGGGGAACACCGGGGAGCTGTTTTTT
CDR3 protein: CASSLRGNTGELFF

clone size: .
V gene: TRBV2
J gene: TRBJ2-3
D gene: TRBD2
CDR3 DNA: TGTGCCAGCAGGGCTAATAGCGGGAGTGGAGATACGCAGTATTTT
CDR3 protein: CASRANSGSGDTQYF

clone size: .
V gene: TRBV7-3
J gene: TRBJ2-6
D gene: TRBD1
CDR3 DNA: TGTGCCAGCAGTGGGACAGGCAATAGGGTCTCTGGGGCCAACGTCCTGACTTTC
CDR3 protein: CASSGTGNRVSGANVLTF

clone size: few
V gene: TRBV6-5
J gene: TRBJ1-1
D gene: .
CDR3 DNA: TGTGCCAGCAGTCCCCGGAACACTGAAGCTTTCTTT
CDR3 protein: CASSPRNTEAFF

clone size: once
V gene: TRBV6-5
J gene: TRBJ2-1
D gene: .
CDR3 DNA: TGTGCCAGCAGCTCGGGGGTGCGTCGTAGGAATGAGCAGTTCTTC
CDR3 protein: CASSSGVRRRNEQFF

clone size: .
V gene: TRBV4-3
J gene: TRBJ2-5
D gene: TRBD1
CDR3 DNA: TGCGCCAGCAGCTCCGACAGGGACGGTGAGACCCAGTACTTC
CDR3 protein: CASSSDRDGETQYF

clone size: .
V gene: TRBV19
J gene: TRBJ2-1
D gene: TRBD1
CDR3 DNA: TGTGCCAGTAAGGGGGCGCGGAGTTACAATGAGCAGTTCTTC
CDR3 protein: CASKGARSYNEQFF

clone size: .
V gene: TRBV19
J gene: TRBJ1-4
D gene: .
CDR3 DNA: TGTGCCAGTAGTATACGGAGTGATAATGAAAAACTGTTTTTT
CDR3 protein: CASSIRSDNEKLFF

clone size: .
V gene: TRBV19
J gene: TRBJ2-7
D gene: TRBD2
CDR3 DNA: TGTGCCAGTAGTCTCCACTTCCCTAGCGGCTACGAGCAGTACTTC
CDR3 protein: CASSLHFPSGYEQYF

clone size: .
V gene: TRBV5-5
J gene: TRBJ2-7
D gene: TRBD1
CDR3 DNA: TGTGCCAGCAGCTTGGCCAAACAGGGGGTAAGCTACGAGCAGTACTTC
CDR3 protein: CASSLAKQGVSYEQYF

clone size: few
V gene: TRBV6-5
J gene: TRBJ2-7
D gene: TRBD1
CDR3 DNA: TGTGCCAGCTGGACAGGATATGAGCAGTACTTC
CDR3 protein: CASWTGYEQYF

clone size: once
V gene: TRBV5-4
J gene: TRBJ1-2
D gene: .
CDR3 DNA: TGTGCCAGCAGCTCGCCCCCGGGGGGGTCTGGGTATGGCTACACCTTC
CDR3 protein: CASSSPPGGSGYGYTF

clone size: .
V gene: TRBV7-8
J gene: TRBJ2-1
D gene: .
CDR3 DNA: TGTGCCAGCAGCTTAGACGGGTCCTCCTACAATGAGCAGTTCTTC
CDR3 protein: CASSLDGSSYNEQFF

clone size: .
V gene: TRBV19
J gene: TRBJ2-1
D gene: .
CDR3 DNA: TGTGCCAGTAGTTATGGGGGGTACAATGAGCAGTTCTTC
CDR3 protein: CASSYGGYNEQFF

clone size: .
V gene: TRBV7-9
J gene: TRBJ2-7
D gene: .
CDR3 DNA: TGTGCCAGCAGCGCACTAAGGTACGAGCAGTACTTC
CDR3 protein: CASSALRYEQYF

clone size: few
V gene: TRBV7-8
J gene: TRBJ2-3
D gene: TRBD2
CDR3 DNA: TGTGCCAGCAGCTTAGAGGCTAGCGGGAGCTCGTATTTT
CDR3 protein: CASSLEASGSSYF

clone size: few
V gene: TRBV6-6
J gene: TRBJ1-3
D gene: .
CDR3 DNA: TGTGCCAGCATCTATCCAGGCTCTGGAAACACCATATATTTT
CDR3 protein: CASIYPGSGNTIYF